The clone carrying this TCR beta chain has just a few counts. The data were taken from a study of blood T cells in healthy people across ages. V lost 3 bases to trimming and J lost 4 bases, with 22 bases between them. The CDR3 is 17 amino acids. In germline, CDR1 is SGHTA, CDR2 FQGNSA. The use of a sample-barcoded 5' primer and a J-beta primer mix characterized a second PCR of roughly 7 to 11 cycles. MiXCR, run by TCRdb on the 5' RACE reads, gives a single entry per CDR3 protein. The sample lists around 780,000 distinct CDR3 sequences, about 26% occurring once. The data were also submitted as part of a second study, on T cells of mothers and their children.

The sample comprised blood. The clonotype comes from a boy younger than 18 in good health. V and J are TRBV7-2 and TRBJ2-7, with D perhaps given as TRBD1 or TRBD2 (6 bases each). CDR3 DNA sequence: TGTGCCAGCAGCTTTCCGCCCAGGGGCGGGATTAGATACGAGCAGTACTTC. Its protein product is CASSFPPRGGIRYEQYF. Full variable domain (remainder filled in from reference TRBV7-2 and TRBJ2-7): GAGVSQSPSNKVTEKGKDVELRCDPISGHTALYWYRQSLGQGLEFLIYFQGNSAPDKSGLPSDRFSAERTGGSVSTLTIQRTQQEDSAVYLCASSFPPRGGIRYEQYFGPGTRLTVT.